A single sample is the source of the 27 T cell receptor beta chains below, sequenced in a study of T cell responses to AZD1222 COVID-19 vaccine. Clones were read by immunoSEQ multiplex PCR, and TCRdb kept only the in-frame ones, dropping some. In the table there are about 97,000 clones, 90% of which are singletons. This material consisted of peripheral blood, taken on day 0 of AZD1222 vaccination. These TCRs come from an adult in good health.

The chain combines TRBV10-2 with TRBJ1-2; D remains ambiguous. Germline-derived CDR1 and CDR2 are WSHSY and SAAADI. V was clipped by 2 bases and J by 2 bases, with 9 bases between them. This CDR3 spans 14 amino acids. The CDR3 region is CASSEGVLNYGYTF. DNA for the CDR3: TGCGCCAGCAGTGAGGGGGTACTGAACTATGGCTACACCTTC.

The rearrangement joins TRBV9 to TRBJ1-6; the match to TRBD1 covers 8 bases. The V and J ends lost 2 bases and 6 bases, in that order; junction bases with no gene match: 4. This CDR3 region has 15 residues. The V gene's germline CDR1 is SGDLS and CDR2 YYNGEE. The CDR3 spells CASSVAGQGNSPLHF. The CDR3 DNA sequence: TGTGCCAGCAGCGTGGCCGGACAGGGTAATTCACCCCTCCACTTT.

This clone was detected once. Other DNA sequences from this sample encode an identical CDR3 as well. The chain employs TRBV24-1 and TRBJ1-5; no definite D call. The V gene lost 3 bases and the J gene lost 4 bases, with 3 bases spanning the gap. The CDR3 covers 12 residues. CDR1 KGHDR and CDR2 SFDVKD come from the germline V gene. CDR3 sequence: CATSDLNQPQHF. DNA for the CDR3: TGTGCCACCAGTGATCTTAATCAGCCCCAGCATTTT.

This chain connects TRBV2 to TRBJ2-7; D may correspond to TRBD1 or TRBD2 (5 bases each). CDR3 length equals 12 residues. Trimming took 8 bases from V and 0 from J, leaving 8 bases between them. Germline lookup yields CDR1 SNHLY and CDR2 FYNNEI. The CDR3 region is CASAGSSYEQYF. Written as DNA, the CDR3 is TGTGCCAGCGCAGGGAGCTCCTACGAGCAGTACTTC.

The chain is built from TRBV24-1 and TRBJ2-3; D unresolved. V shed 6 bases and J shed 0 bases, with 6 bases lying between them. CDR1 is KGHDR, CDR2 SFDVKD, per germline. The CDR3 runs 13 residues. CDR3 bases: TGTGCCACCAGTCTCGCGAGCACAGATACGCAGTATTTT. Translated: CATSLASTDTQYF.

This clone was recorded once. CDR3 nucleotide sequence: TGCAGTGCTAGTTTACTCTACAATGAGCAGTTCTTC. It translates to CSASLLYNEQFF. This chain joins TRBV20-1 and TRBJ2-1; D is unclear. The CDR3 sequence is 12 residues long. Germline CDR1 is DFQATT and CDR2 is SNEGSKA (reference sequence). V lost 3 bases and J 3 bases, leaving 6 bases between the germline ends.

V gene TRBV12-2 combines with J gene TRBJ1-5. TRBV12-2 is reported as a pseudogene. CDR3 length: 18 amino acids. The CDR3, as DNA: TGTGCAAGTCGCCAACTAGTTCCTGGGGCAGGAGGGGGTCAGCCCCAGCATTTT. As protein: CASRQLVPGAGGGQPQHF.

The V call is TRBV28, the J call TRBJ2-3; 10 bases line up with TRBD1. The V and J ends lost 7 bases and 4 bases, in that order; junction bases with no gene match: 11. The CDR3 covers 16 residues. Germline lookup yields CDR1 MDHEN and CDR2 SYDVKM. CDR3 sequence reads: CASTRPDRGSPDTQYF. The CDR3 DNA is TGTGCCAGCACTCGACCGGACAGGGGGTCGCCAGATACGCAGTATTTT.

Notes on this clone: One end of the junction does not line up with germline, which may come from a read error. V and J are TRBV7-8 and TRBJ1-5, with D tentatively TRBD1 (5 bases). Germline CDR1 SGHVS, CDR2 FQNEAQ. CDR3 length: 16 amino acids. DNA for the CDR3: TGTGCCAGCAGTTTAGCCAGGGCCCTCGGCAATCAGCCCCAGCATTTT. This sequence encodes CASSLARALGNQPQHF.

About this clone: One end of the junction fails to match germline, which may point to a read error. The V call is TRBV7-2, the J call TRBJ2-2; a weak D match, TRBD1 (5 bases). Germline assignment: CDR1 SGHTA and CDR2 FQGNSA. The CDR3 is 15 amino acids. The CDR3 protein is CASSLGSGNPGELFF. The CDR3 nucleotides read TGTGCCAGCAGCTTAGGATCAGGGAACCCCGGGGAGCTGTTTTTT.

This sequence joins TRBV6-4 and TRBJ2-2; 9 bases are shared with TRBD2. V gave up 3 bases and J gave up 9 bases; unmatched junction bases: 8. The CDR3 has 15 amino acids. Looked up from germline, CDR1 is MRHNA and CDR2 is SNTAGT. In DNA form, the CDR3 reads TGTGCCAGCAGTGAGCCCCTAGCGGGGTTGAGGGAGCTGTTTTTT. Translated: CASSEPLAGLRELFF.

V gene TRBV14 combines with J gene TRBJ1-3; a weak D match, TRBD1 (5 bases). Between the trimmed V and J ends, which lost 3 bases and 0 bases, there was a span of 15 bases. Germline assignment: CDR1 SGHDN and CDR2 FVKESK. The CDR3 has 17 residues. The CDR3 DNA reads as TGTGCCAGCAGCCATAACCCGGGGCGAAACTCTGGAAACACCATATATTTT. Its translation: CASSHNPGRNSGNTIYF.

The CDR3 reads CATTERVTGVSPLHF. CDR3 coding DNA: TGTGCCACCACGGAAAGGGTGACAGGGGTGTCACCCCTCCACTTT. The rearrangement uses TRBV28 and TRBJ1-6; TRBD1 aligns across 8 bases. This CDR3 is built from 15 residues. Trimming at V came to 10 bases and at J to 10 bases, leaving 15 bases not matched to a gene. CDR1 and CDR2 (germline): MDHEN, SYDVKM.

The chain joins TRBV19 to TRBJ1-6, with TRBD1 matching over 8 bases. The germline CDR1 and CDR2 sequences are LNHDA and SQIVND (reference sequence). The CDR3 extends over 15 amino acids. After removal of 5 bases from V and 7 bases from J, the junction contained 7 bases not matched to a gene. In DNA form, the CDR3 reads TGTGCCAGTAGTTCTCGACAGGGGTTGAATTCACCCCTCCACTTT. It yields the protein CASSSRQGLNSPLHF.

Only one count was recorded for this clone. The CDR3 region is CASSHSRRGNGYTF. The CDR3 DNA is TGTGCCAGCTCACACTCGAGGCGAGGGAATGGCTACACCTTC. The chain employs TRBV18 and TRBJ1-2; D gene ambiguous. Germline V gene data show CDR1 as KGHSH and CDR2 as LQKENI. V lost 4 bases to trimming and J lost 6 bases, with 15 bases between them. CDR3 length: 14 amino acids.

This clone was seen only a few times. The V call is TRBV6-1, the J call TRBJ1-2; 7 bases fit TRBD1. With 3 bases clipped from V and 5 bases from J, the junction kept 6 bases outside the gene matches. The CDR3 runs 14 residues. Looked up from germline, CDR1 is MNHNS and CDR2 is SASEGT. The chain's CDR3 is CASSDIDRAYGYTF. CDR3 in DNA: TGTGCCAGCAGTGATATCGACAGGGCGTATGGCTACACCTTC.

This chain uses TRBV19 with TRBJ1-5, with D unclear. The CDR3 runs to 16 residues. Germline V lookup: CDR1 LNHDA, CDR2 SQIVND (reference sequence). Deletions cut 7 bases from V and 2 bases from J, with 18 bases between. The chain's CDR3 is CASIMFGRVGNQPQHF. The CDR3 nucleotides read TGTGCCAGTATAATGTTCGGGAGGGTAGGCAATCAGCCCCAGCATTTT.

This chain uses TRBV10-2 with TRBJ1-1; no clear D gene. The CDR3 spans 13 residues. The germline gives CDR1 WSHSY, CDR2 SAAADI. Trimming pared 2 bases from V and 1 base from J, leaving 5 bases between. DNA for the CDR3: TGCGCCAGCAGTGAGAGGGAGAACACTGAAGCTTTCTTT. It specifies CASSERENTEAFF.

CDR3 DNA sequence: TGTGCCAGCAGTCCATGGGACAGGGCGGCAGAAAAACTGTTTTTT. Its protein product is CASSPWDRAAEKLFF. The chain has TRBV27 and TRBJ1-4; 9 nucleotides align to TRBD1. Trimming at V came to 5 bases and at J to 8 bases, leaving 9 bases not matched to a gene. Germline lookup yields CDR1 MNHEY and CDR2 SMNVEV (reference sequence). This CDR3 is 15 amino acids long.

The genes are TRBV10-3 and TRBJ2-3, with TRBD1 identical over 7 bases. Trimming cost V 10 bases and J 0 bases; bases outside gene matches: 4. The CDR3 sequence is 13 residues long. Per the germline V gene, CDR1 is ENHRY and CDR2 is SYGVKD. The CDR3 here is CATGQDSTDTQYF. The CDR3 DNA reads as TGTGCCACAGGACAGGACAGCACAGATACGCAGTATTTT.

The table lists this clone with a count of one. The chain combines TRBV9 with TRBJ1-4; 9 bases map to TRBD1. From germline, CDR1 is SGDLS and CDR2 YYNGEE. V trimming: 3 bases; J trimming: 2 bases; junction bases outside the gene matches: 8. There are 17 residues in the CDR3. This CDR3 is CASSATGGAFTNEKLFF. The CDR3 bases are TGTGCCAGCAGCGCTACAGGGGGCGCGTTCACTAATGAAAAACTGTTTTTT.

J is TRBJ2-3 and V is TRBV12-5, with 11 bases matching TRBD1. In germline, CDR1 is LGHNT, CDR2 FRNRAP. J lost 4 bases, V lost 5 bases, and 5 bases had no gene match. The CDR3 runs 15 residues. In DNA form, the CDR3 reads TGTGCTAGTGGTAACGGACAGGGGGCTGCAGATACGCAGTATTTT. The encoded protein is CASGNGQGAADTQYF.

CDR3 in DNA: TGTGCCAGCAGCTTGGCAGGCACCCCGGGGACCATATATTTT. It yields the protein CASSLAGTPGTIYF. The chain joins TRBV5-6 to TRBJ1-3; D not certain. Germline-derived CDR1 and CDR2 are SGHDT and YYEEEE. The CDR3 loop spans 14 amino acids. V shed 0 bases and J shed 10 bases, with 14 bases lying between them.

The chain joins TRBV23-1 to TRBJ2-1, with D tentatively TRBD2 (5 bases). TRBV23-1 is sorted into the ORF group, with uncertain function. The V end lost 6 bases, the J end lost 6 bases, and 15 bases lay between the germline ends. The CDR3 covers 14 residues. CDR3 loop: CASRSGKFGNEQFF. The CDR3 DNA sequence: TGCGCCAGCAGGTCGGGGAAATTCGGCAATGAGCAGTTCTTC.

The CDR3, as DNA: TGTGCCAGCAGTTTAAACTATGGCTACACCTTC. Protein sequence: CASSLNYGYTF. The chain combines TRBV28 with TRBJ1-2; D unresolved. The CDR3 spans 11 residues. Germline CDR1 reads MDHEN; CDR2 reads SYDVKM. V was pared by 2 bases and J by 2 bases, with 0 bases between.

The chain is built from TRBV5-5 and TRBJ1-1; TRBD1 matches at 8 bases. Germline V gene lookup returns CDR1 SGHKS and CDR2 YYEKEE (reference sequence). This CDR3 is built from 15 residues. The V segment lost 4 bases and the J segment 3 bases; nucleotides outside the gene matches: 8. As DNA, the CDR3 is TGTGCCAGCAGCCAGACGGGACAGGACTACACTGAAGCTTTCTTT. Protein: CASSQTGQDYTEAFF.

The chain couples TRBV6-5 to TRBJ1-5; D remains ambiguous. This CDR3 comprises 15 residues. The V gene's germline CDR1 is MNHEY and CDR2 SVGAGI. Trimming stripped 0 bases from V and 4 bases from J, with 10 bases between. As DNA, the CDR3 is TGTGCCAGCAGTTACTCTATAGGGCCTAATCAGCCCCAGCATTTT. This encodes CASSYSIGPNQPQHF.